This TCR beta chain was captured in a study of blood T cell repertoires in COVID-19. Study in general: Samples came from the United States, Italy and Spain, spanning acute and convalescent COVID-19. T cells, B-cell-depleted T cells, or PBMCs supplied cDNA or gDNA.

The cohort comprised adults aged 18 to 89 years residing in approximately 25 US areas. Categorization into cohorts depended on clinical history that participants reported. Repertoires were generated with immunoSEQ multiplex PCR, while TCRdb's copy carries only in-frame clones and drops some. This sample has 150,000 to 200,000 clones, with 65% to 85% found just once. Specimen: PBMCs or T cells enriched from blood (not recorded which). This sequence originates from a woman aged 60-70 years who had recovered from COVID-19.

The CDR3 region has the DNA TGTGCCAGCAGTTACGCCGGGACAGGGTCTTACGAGCAGTACTTC. It is translated as CASSYAGTGSYEQYF. The V gene is TRBV27, the J gene TRBJ2-7, with TRBD1 matching 9 bases. The trim removed 4 bases at V and 4 bases at J, leaving 8 bases unmatched. CDR3 length: 15 residues. Germline CDR1 MNHEY, CDR2 SMNVEV (reference sequence).